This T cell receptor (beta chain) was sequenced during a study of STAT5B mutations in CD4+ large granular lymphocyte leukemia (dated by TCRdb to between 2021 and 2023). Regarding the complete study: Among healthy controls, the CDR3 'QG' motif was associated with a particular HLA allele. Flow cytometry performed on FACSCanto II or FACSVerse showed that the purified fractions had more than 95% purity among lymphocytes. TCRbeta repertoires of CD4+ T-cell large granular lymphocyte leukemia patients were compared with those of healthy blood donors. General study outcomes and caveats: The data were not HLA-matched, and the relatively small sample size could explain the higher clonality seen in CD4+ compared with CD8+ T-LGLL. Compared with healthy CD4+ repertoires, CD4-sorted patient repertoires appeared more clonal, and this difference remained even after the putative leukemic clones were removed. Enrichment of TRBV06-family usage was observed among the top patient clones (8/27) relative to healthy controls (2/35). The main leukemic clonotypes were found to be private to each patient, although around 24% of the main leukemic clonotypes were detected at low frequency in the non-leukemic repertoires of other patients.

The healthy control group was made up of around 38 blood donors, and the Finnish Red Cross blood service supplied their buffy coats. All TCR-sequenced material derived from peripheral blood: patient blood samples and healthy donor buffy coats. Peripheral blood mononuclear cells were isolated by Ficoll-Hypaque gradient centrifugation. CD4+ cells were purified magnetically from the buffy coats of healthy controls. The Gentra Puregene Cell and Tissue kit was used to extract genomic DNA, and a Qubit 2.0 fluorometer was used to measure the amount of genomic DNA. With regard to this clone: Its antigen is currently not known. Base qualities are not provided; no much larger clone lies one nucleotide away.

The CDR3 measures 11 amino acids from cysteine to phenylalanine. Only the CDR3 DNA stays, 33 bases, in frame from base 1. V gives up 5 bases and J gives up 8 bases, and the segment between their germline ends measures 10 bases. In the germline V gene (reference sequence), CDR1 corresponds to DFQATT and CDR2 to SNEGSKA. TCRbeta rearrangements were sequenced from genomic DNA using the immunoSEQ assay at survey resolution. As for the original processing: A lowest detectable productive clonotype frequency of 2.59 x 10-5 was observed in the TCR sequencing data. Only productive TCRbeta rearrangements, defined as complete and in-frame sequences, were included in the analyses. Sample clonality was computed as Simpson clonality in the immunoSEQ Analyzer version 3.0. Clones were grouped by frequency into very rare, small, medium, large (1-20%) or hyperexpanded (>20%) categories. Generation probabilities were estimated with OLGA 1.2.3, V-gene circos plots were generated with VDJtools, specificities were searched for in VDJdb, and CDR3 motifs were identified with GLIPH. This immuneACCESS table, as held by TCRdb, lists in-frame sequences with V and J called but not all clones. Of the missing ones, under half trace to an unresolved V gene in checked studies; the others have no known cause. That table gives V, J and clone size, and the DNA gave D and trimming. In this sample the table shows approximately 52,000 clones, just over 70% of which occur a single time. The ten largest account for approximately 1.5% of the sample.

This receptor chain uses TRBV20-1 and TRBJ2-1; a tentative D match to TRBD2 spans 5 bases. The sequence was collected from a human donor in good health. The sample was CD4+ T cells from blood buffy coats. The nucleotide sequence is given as TGCAGTGCTGAGCGGACCTATGAGCAGTTCTTC. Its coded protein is CSAERTYEQFF.